This T cell receptor beta chain was observed in a study of OX40 agonist ivuxolimab in advanced cancers. Whole-study findings and limits: Those patients achieving a partial response at 0.1-3.0 mg/kg showed among the lowest clonal expansion.

Trimming cost V 0 bases and J 2 bases; bases outside gene matches: 5. Germline lookup yields CDR1 MNHNY and CDR2 SVGAGI (reference sequence). This CDR3 contains 16 residues. The method was immunoSEQ multiplex PCR; TCRdb's version includes in-frame clones alone and lacks a portion of them. The sample has roughly 70,000 clones; just under 90% are singletons. Note on this clone: Its antigen is undetermined.

Sequenced material: CD4+ or CD8+ T cells sorted from blood, taken in a trial of the OX40 agonist ivuxolimab. The rearrangement joins TRBV6-6 to TRBJ2-5; 8 bases align to TRBD2. The TCR was taken from an adult with an advanced solid tumor such as melanoma, head and neck, liver or kidney cancer. This CDR3 is CASSYSSGGPQETQYF. The CDR3 DNA reads TGTGCCAGCAGTTACTCGTCGGGAGGGCCTCAAGAGACCCAGTACTTC.